The 9 T cell receptor beta chains below all came from one sample that was sequenced in a study of T cells in Graves' hyperthyroidism and ophthalmopathy. The TCR beta CDR3 regions underwent amplification using RNA transcripts as the source. With the HTBI primer set, the TCR CDR3 went through a first round of RT-PCR. Each CDR3 protein gets one entry after TCRdb re-called the multiplex PCR reads with MiXCR. The table records hundreds of thousands of distinct CDR3 sequences, roughly 15% of them present only once. The sequenced material came from blood. The receptors were sampled from a woman aged 40 to 50 with Graves' hyperthyroidism.

The V and J genes are TRBV27 and TRBJ2-7; tentative D call: TRBD2 (5 bases). CDR3 length: 13 amino acids. In germline, CDR1 is MNHEY, CDR2 SMNVEV (reference sequence). The ends were cut back, 3 bases at V and 5 bases at J, with 11 bases in the middle. Written as DNA, the CDR3 is TGTGCCAGCAGTTTGGGTCTAGCCCACGAGCAGTACTTC. Translated: CASSLGLAHEQYF.

This clonotype has ten or more counts. V usage is TRBV6-4 and J usage is TRBJ2-3, with D maybe TRBD2 (6 bases). V lost 9 bases and J 0 bases, leaving 19 bases between the germline ends. CDR1 and CDR2 (germline): MRHNA, SNTAGT. The CDR3 spans 16 residues. This CDR3 is CASLEPGDWSTDTQYF. The DNA of the CDR3 is TGTGCCAGTCTTGAACCCGGGGACTGGAGCACAGATACGCAGTATTTT.

In its sample, this clonotype was seen a few times. This CDR3 is CASSLSWESNTGELFF. The CDR3 coding sequence is TGCGCCAGCAGCTTGTCTTGGGAATCGAACACCGGGGAGCTGTTTTTT. J is TRBJ2-2 and V is TRBV5-1; no clear D gene. The CDR3 covers 16 residues. Germline CDR1 SGHRS, CDR2 YFSETQ. The V and J ends lost 1 base and 0 bases respectively, with 10 bases between them.

This clonotype was counted ten times or more. The CDR3 here is CASSVDRATNEKLFF. DNA for the CDR3: TGTGCCAGCAGCGTAGACAGGGCAACTAATGAAAAACTGTTTTTT. The chain links TRBV7-2 to TRBJ1-4, with 7 nucleotides matching TRBD1. The germline gives CDR1 SGHTA, CDR2 FQGNSA. V lost 5 bases to trimming and J lost 0 bases; unmatched junction nucleotides: 3. CDR3 size: 15 residues.

This clonotype was seen only a few times. The rearrangement joins TRBV5-5 to TRBJ2-1; 10 nucleotides line up with TRBD2. Germline V gene sequence: CDR1 SGHKS, CDR2 YYEKEE (reference sequence). V was clipped by 4 bases and J by 7 bases; unmatched bases: 11. The CDR3 extends over 16 amino acids. The CDR3 reads CASSRELAGKGNEQFF. The CDR3 DNA reads TGTGCCAGCAGCCGGGAACTAGCGGGGAAGGGGAATGAGCAGTTCTTC.

This clonotype was counted only a few times. This sequence joins TRBV5-1 and TRBJ2-3; no reliable D call. The CDR3 is 15 residues long. Per germline, CDR1 SGHRS and CDR2 YFSETQ. V was trimmed by 3 bases and J by 1 base, leaving 12 bases between them. Written as DNA, the CDR3 is TGCGCCAGCAGCTCGAGAGAGTCTCGCACAGATACGCAGTATTTT. Protein: CASSSRESRTDTQYF. The whole variable domain, filled in from reference TRBV5-1 and TRBJ2-3, reads KAGVTQTPRYLIKTRGQQVTLSCSPISGHRSVSWYQQTPGQGLQFLFEYFSETQRNKGNFPGRFSGRQFSNSRSEMNVSTLELGDSALYLCASSSRESRTDTQYFGPGTRLTVL.

In its sample, this clonotype was seen many times. The chain combines TRBV24-1 with TRBJ2-1; no firm D call. The ends were cut back, 7 bases at V and 4 bases at J, with 13 bases in the middle. There are 14 residues in the CDR3. Germline V lookup: CDR1 KGHDR, CDR2 SFDVKD. In DNA form, the CDR3 reads TGTGCCACCAGGCTACCTTTGGTGTACAATGAGCAGTTCTTC. It translates to CATRLPLVYNEQFF.

The CDR3 DNA reads TGTGCCAGCAGGATTTCAAGCGCGTGGGGAGCTTTCTTT. Its protein is CASRISSAWGAFF. This chain joins TRBV12-3 or TRBV12-4 and TRBJ1-1; D is unresolved. With 6 bases removed from V and 10 bases from J, the gap between germline ends came to 18 bases. CDR3 length: 13 residues.

This clonotype was detected many times. The chain's CDR3 is CASSSPILATSYNEQFF. The CDR3 nucleotides are TGTGCCAGCAGCTCACCGATACTAGCGACCTCCTACAATGAGCAGTTCTTC. The chain uses TRBV7-3 and TRBJ2-1, with TRBD2 matching 7 bases. Germline V CDR1 and CDR2: SGHTA, FQGTGA. The CDR3 loop spans 17 amino acids. V shed 4 bases and J 0 bases; nucleotides not matched to a gene: 9.